This TCR beta chain was identified during a study of neurological immune-mediated disorders (dated by TCRdb to between 2018 and 2021). Some background on the complete study: Peripheral blood TCR-beta repertoires from patients with HTLV-I-associated myelopathy (HAM/TSP), patients with multiple sclerosis, and healthy controls were compared in the study using UMI-based sequencing. The roughly 110 TCR-beta libraries included longitudinal samples, technical triplicates and paired sorted CD4+ and CD8+ T-cell subsets alongside PBMC samples. The cohort comprised some 71 subjects: 14 HAM/TSP patients, 35 or so multiple sclerosis patients and around 20 healthy controls.

The healthy controls were volunteers from a blood bank in Maryland, USA. Sorted-subset TCR libraries were prepared from around 1 million sorted CD4+ or CD8+ T cells. Peripheral blood underwent Ficoll-Hypaque density gradient centrifugation to isolate PBMCs, which were then cryopreserved in liquid nitrogen. The study also sequenced paired sorted CD4+ and CD8+ subsets from healthy controls, HAM/TSP patients and MS patients. What the authors observed across the whole study: TCR clonal expansion was greatest in HAM/TSP patients and smallest in MS patients, who ranked below even healthy controls. Expanded clones from different subjects shared no identical CDR3 amino acid sequences, which suggests that TCR-beta repertoires were private in all groups.

cDNA was synthesized by template-switch 5'RACE using a primer carrying a 10-nucleotide random unique molecular identifier by which each TCR transcript was tagged. Every sequencing run covered 15-18 subjects and yielded more than 200 million TCR-beta sequences. Total RNA was extracted with the RNeasy kit. TCR-beta VDJ regions were amplified with primers for the TCR constant region and the 5'RACE anchor, using the KAPA Real-time Library Amplification kit. A first PCR added sample indexes and Illumina adaptors, and a second PCR then raised library yield. After Ampure bead purification, the roughly 650 bp TCR product was size-selected on a 2% E-gel SizeSelection system. Library quality was checked on a Bioanalyzer, concentration was measured with Qubit, and libraries were quantified with the Kapa Library Quantification kit before pooling. Libraries were sequenced paired-end 2 x 150 bp on an Illumina HiSeq 2500. To increase sequence diversity, about 23-30% phiX was spiked into each library pool. On the authors' methods: The UMI-based MiGEC pipeline processed quality-filtered reads and removed over 90% of raw TCR sequences during error correction. IMGT germline references were used for alignment of VDJ genes, and clonotypes were defined by a unique CDR3 amino acid sequence together with V-J genes. Clonal expansion, Shannon diversity and CDR3 relatedness were evaluated with VDJtools (CalcPairwiseDistances, ClusterSamples), while phylogenetic trees were built in CLCbio workbench. Expanded clones were defined as having at least 8 unique UMIs, based on coefficient-of-variation modelling across technical triplicates. TCRdb itself trimmed the public reads at Q25 with fastp, ran MiXCR and retained productive beta chains. One record per CDR3 amino acid sequence lists the most common genes and DNA. Here the V and J calls rest on TCRdb's processing, not on the authors' analysis. The sample yields 45,000 or so distinct CDR3 sequences; nearly 6.5% were counted once. About 0.54% of the sample rests with the top ten.

The germline ends are 10 bases apart after V is trimmed by 0 bases and J by 0 bases. The CDR3 has 16 amino acids, counting the end cysteine and phenylalanine. CDR3 DNA only is kept here, 48 bases in frame from base 1. CDR1 and CDR2 are read off the germline V gene as SGHRS and YFSETQ. The sample holds many counts of this clonotype. The antigen it binds to is not known. Base qualities are missing; no much larger clone stands one base away. Sequences were obtained from CD4+ T cells from blood. Recombination linked TRBV5-1 to TRBJ2-1, with the D segment identity uncertain. The TCR sequence derives from a woman between 40 and 55 years old in good health. The nucleotide sequence reads as follows: TGCGCCAGCAGCTTGGACCAAACGAGCTCCTACAATGAGCAGTTCTTC. The resulting protein is CASSLDQTSSYNEQFF.